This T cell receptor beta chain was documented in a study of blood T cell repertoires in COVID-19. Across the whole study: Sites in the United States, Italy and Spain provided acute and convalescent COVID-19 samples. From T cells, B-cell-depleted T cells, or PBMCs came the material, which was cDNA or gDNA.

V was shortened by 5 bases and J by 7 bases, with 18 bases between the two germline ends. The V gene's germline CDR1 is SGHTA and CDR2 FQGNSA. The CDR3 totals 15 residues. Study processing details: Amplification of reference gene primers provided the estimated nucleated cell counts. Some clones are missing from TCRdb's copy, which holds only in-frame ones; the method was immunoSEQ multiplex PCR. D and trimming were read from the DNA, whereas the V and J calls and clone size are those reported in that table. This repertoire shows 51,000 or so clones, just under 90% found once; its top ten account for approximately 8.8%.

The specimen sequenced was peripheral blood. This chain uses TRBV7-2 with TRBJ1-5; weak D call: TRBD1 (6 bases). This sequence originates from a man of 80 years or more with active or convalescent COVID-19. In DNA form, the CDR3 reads TGTGCCAGCAGCCCCGAGGGGGGGAATAGACAGCCCCAGCATTTT. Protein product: CASSPEGGNRQPQHF.